A selection of T cell receptor beta chains follows, all from one sample in a study of CD8 T cells in ankylosing spondylitis. TCRdb analysed the 5' RACE reads with MiXCR anew, one entry per CDR3 protein. Of over 60,000 distinct CDR3 sequences listed, less than 6% are singletons. Sequenced input: blood, either unsorted or a sorted T cell fraction (not recorded which). These receptor sequences come from a male donor with ankylosing spondylitis or in good health (not recorded which). Both conserved end residues are part of each CDR3. The order of the fields is D gene, J gene, clone size, V gene, CDR3 protein, CDR3 DNA. D genes are given only for firm matches. Rows give clone size only sometimes, using once, few, many, or a class for an expanded clone.

-	TRBJ2-5	many	TRBV20-1	CSAGGQQETQYF	TGCAGTGCCGGGGGACAGCAAGAGACCCAGTACTTC
TRBD1	TRBJ2-4	-	TRBV28	CASSQTGGLAKNIQYF	TGTGCCAGCAGCCAGACAGGGGGACTAGCCAAAAACATTCAGTACTTC
-	TRBJ2-1	many	TRBV12-3/TRBV12-4	CASSLQSGVFNEQFF	TGTGCCAGCAGTTTGCAGTCTGGTGTCTTCAATGAGCAGTTCTTC
-	TRBJ2-1	many	TRBV7-2	CASSRSFGRNNEQFF	TGTGCCAGCAGCCGATCGTTCGGGAGAAACAATGAGCAGTTCTTC
-	TRBJ2-2	many	TRBV18	CASSTVSFNTGELFF	TGTGCCAGCTCAACGGTCTCCTTCAACACCGGGGAGCTGTTTTTT
-	TRBJ2-2	many	TRBV5-1	CASSSHWDTGELFF	TGCGCCAGCAGCTCTCATTGGGATACCGGGGAGCTGTTTTTT
-	TRBJ2-6	many	TRBV9	CASSVVSGGANVLTF	TGTGCCAGCAGCGTAGTATCCGGGGGGGCCAACGTCCTGACTTTC
TRBD1	TRBJ1-2	many	TRBV7-7	CASSSGQGGFYGYTF	TGTGCCAGCAGCTCGGGACAGGGGGGTTTCTATGGCTACACCTTC
-	TRBJ1-1	many	TRBV7-3	CASSPRAAGYTEAFF	TGTGCCAGCAGCCCCAGGGCTGCGGGCTACACTGAAGCTTTCTTT
-	TRBJ2-7	few	TRBV7-9	CASSSQGVAYF	TGTGCCAGCAGCTCCCAAGGGGTCGCGTACTTC
TRBD1	TRBJ2-7	many	TRBV28	CASSLLDRGYEQYF	TGTGCCAGCAGTTTATTGGACAGGGGGTACGAGCAGTACTTC
-	TRBJ1-2	-	TRBV10-3	CAISERNRQNSGYTF	TGTGCCATCAGTGAGAGGAACAGGCAAAACTCTGGCTACACCTTC
-	TRBJ2-3	many	TRBV4-3	CASSQGPATDSTDTQYF	TGCGCCAGCAGCCAAGGACCCGCGACGGATAGCACAGATACGCAGTATTTT
-	TRBJ1-5	many	TRBV12-3/TRBV12-4	CASSLTNQPQHF	TGTGCCAGCAGTTTGACGAATCAGCCCCAGCATTTT
-	TRBJ2-1	-	TRBV4-3	CAGSQAATDYNEQFF	TGCGCCGGCAGCCAAGCGGCAACCGACTACAATGAGCAGTTCTTC